These T cell receptor beta chains were read from a single sample in a study of T cell repertoires in aging, cancer and after chemotherapy. TCRdb reprocessed the multiplex PCR reads via MiXCR and lists one record per CDR3 protein. Among several thousand distinct CDR3 sequences listed, approximately 35% were seen once. Sequencing input: blood. All receptors come from a human donor in good health. The donor label of this sample is uncertain. Both conserved end residues are part of each CDR3.

V gene | CDR3 protein
TRBV5-5 | CASSEVGGENTGELFF
TRBV6-2/TRBV6-3 | CASSPPPRTSSLGSTDTQYF
TRBV29-1 | CSVASRGNGYTF
TRBV5-6 | CASSLEGWSPYEQYF
TRBV5-1 | CASSWGRGTSYIGDEQFF
TRBV4-3 | CASSQDSPQREGYNEQFF
TRBV6-5 | CASSPLMTTGGNGELFF
TRBV12-3/TRBV12-4 | CASSLSLSGGPNTGELFF
TRBV12-3/TRBV12-4 | CASSFGTSMNEQFF
TRBV19 | CASSDRDPGGSTYEQYF
TRBV10-3 | CAITGDGNTIYF
TRBV6-1 | CASSPQGGFTEAFF
TRBV19 | CASTKRGGTETQYF
TRBV5-4 | CASSRGGATDTQYF